The 29 T cell receptor beta chains below were found in one sample sequenced in a study of cytomegalovirus exposure and HLA in healthy donors. Use of 60 Vbeta and 13 Jbeta primers characterized the PCR. The repertoire was sequenced with immunoSEQ multiplex PCR; TCRdb's copy has only in-frame clones and lacks some. The sample yields about 100,000 clones, more than 70% seen once. Sequenced: PBMCs. The receptors here all came from a man aged 30-40 years in good health and CMV-seronegative.

The CDR3: CASSKGTGELFF. Here the CDR3 DNA reads TGTGCCAGCTCCAAGGGGACCGGGGAGCTGTTTTTT. J is TRBJ2-2 and V is TRBV18, with D possibly matching TRBD1 (5 bases). The CDR3 totals 12 residues. Germline lookup yields CDR1 KGHSH and CDR2 LQKENI. V shed 6 bases and J shed 5 bases, with 7 bases lying between them.

This chain joins TRBV28 and TRBJ2-7; 11 bases are shared with TRBD2. Germline assignment: CDR1 MDHEN and CDR2 SYDVKM. The V and J ends lost 5 bases and 5 bases, in that order; junction bases with no gene match: 14. The CDR3 loop spans 17 amino acids. The CDR3 here is CASSPPSSGGLGHEQYF. DNA for the CDR3: TGTGCCAGCAGTCCACCATCTAGCGGGGGGTTAGGGCACGAGCAGTACTTC.

The chain uses TRBV9 and TRBJ2-5; 8 bases agree with TRBD2. There are 14 residues in the CDR3. Germline V gene lookup returns CDR1 SGDLS and CDR2 YYNGEE. The junction had 7 bases not matched to a gene; V was cut back by 0 bases and J by 9 bases. The CDR3: CASSVGGSGESQYF. The DNA of the CDR3 is TGTGCCAGCAGCGTAGGGGGTAGCGGGGAGTCCCAGTACTTC. Filled out from reference TRBV9 and TRBJ2-5, the complete variable domain reads DSGVTQTPKHLITATGQRVTLRCSPRSGDLSVYWYQQSLDQGLQFLIQYYNGEERAKGNILERFSAQQFPDLHSELNLSSLELGDSALYFCASSVGGSGESQYFGPGTRLLVL.

The gene calls are TRBV2 and TRBJ1-4, with D perhaps TRBD1 (5 bases). This CDR3 contains 13 residues. Per germline, CDR1 SNHLY and CDR2 FYNNEI. The ends were cut back, 5 bases at V and 6 bases at J, with 10 bases in the middle. The CDR3 sequence: CASSSQGYEKLFF. The CDR3 DNA sequence: TGTGCCAGCAGTTCTCAGGGTTATGAAAAACTGTTTTTT.

Only one count was recorded for this clone. The CDR3 loop reads CASSQNRGINEKLFF. CDR3 in DNA: TGCGCCAGCAGCCAAAACAGGGGCATTAATGAAAAACTGTTTTTT. The genes are TRBV4-1 and TRBJ1-4, with 7 bases aligning to TRBD1. The germline V gene encodes CDR1 MGHRA and CDR2 YSYEKL. This CDR3 spans 15 amino acids. Germline trimming cut 2 bases from V and 4 bases from J; bases unmatched to any gene: 4.

The chain is built from TRBV7-2 and TRBJ2-1; D gene uncertain. V was trimmed by 4 bases and J by 4 bases, leaving 17 bases between them. The CDR3 totals 16 residues. Germline lookup yields CDR1 SGHTA and CDR2 FQGNSA. CDR3 nucleotides: TGTGCCAGCAGCTCGCGGTCCCAAGGAAGGTACAATGAGCAGTTCTTC. This sequence encodes CASSSRSQGRYNEQFF. The entire variable domain, with the rest obtained from reference TRBV7-2 and TRBJ2-1, is as follows: GAGVSQSPSNKVTEKGKDVELRCDPISGHTALYWYRQSLGQGLEFLIYFQGNSAPDKSGLPSDRFSAERTGGSVSTLTIQRTQQEDSAVYLCASSSRSQGRYNEQFFGPGTRLTVL.

The V call is TRBV11-2, the J call TRBJ2-6, with TRBD2 matching over 9 bases. Germline CDR1 SGHAT, CDR2 FQNNGV. The CDR3 length is 17 residues. V was pared by 2 bases and J by 0 bases, with 2 bases of the junction left unmatched. The CDR3 nucleotides read TGTGCCAGCAGCTTACTAGCGGGGCACTCTGGGGCCAACGTCCTGACTTTC. This codes for CASSLLAGHSGANVLTF.

The V gene is TRBV25-1, the J gene TRBJ1-2; no definite D call. Germline V gene sequence: CDR1 MGHDK, CDR2 SYGVNS. V was trimmed by 3 bases and J by 3 bases, leaving 14 bases between them. The CDR3 has 15 amino acids. The DNA for the CDR3 is TGTGCCAGCAGTGAGCTCGGTAGCGGCGACTATGGCTACACCTTC. Protein: CASSELGSGDYGYTF.

V is TRBV7-2 and J is TRBJ1-1; TRBD1 matches at 7 bases. Losses at the gene ends were 7 bases for V and 6 bases for J; bases not matched to a gene: 8. Germline-derived CDR1 and CDR2 are SGHTA and FQGNSA. The CDR3 runs to 13 residues. The CDR3, as DNA: TGTGCCAGCACCCCCCAAGGGGGCCCTGAAGCTTTCTTT. Translation: CASTPQGGPEAFF.

This chain joins TRBV5-1 and TRBJ2-7; 15 nucleotides agree with TRBD2. Unmatched junction bases numbered 12, after V lost 4 bases and J lost 7 bases. The CDR3 contains 17 residues. Germline assignment: CDR1 SGHRS and CDR2 YFSETQ. CDR3 sequence: CASSTTGTSGRPWEQYF. CDR3 DNA: TGCGCCAGCAGCACGACCGGGACTAGCGGGAGGCCCTGGGAGCAGTACTTC. Filled out from reference TRBV5-1 and TRBJ2-7, the complete variable domain reads KAGVTQTPRYLIKTRGQQVTLSCSPISGHRSVSWYQQTPGQGLQFLFEYFSETQRNKGNFPGRFSGRQFSNSRSEMNVSTLELGDSALYLCASSTTGTSGRPWEQYFGPGTRLTVT.

V is TRBV6-1 and J is TRBJ2-7, with 8 nucleotides matching TRBD2. This CDR3 is 14 amino acids long. J lost 3 bases, V lost 3 bases, and 4 bases had no gene match. CDR1 is MNHNS, CDR2 SASEGT, per germline. The chain's CDR3 is CASSDGGASYEQYF. DNA for the CDR3: TGTGCCAGCAGTGACGGGGGGGCCAGCTACGAGCAGTACTTC.

The J gene is TRBJ2-7, the V gene TRBV7-2; D unresolved. This CDR3 region has 14 residues. The V end was cut by 4 bases, the J end by 2 bases, with 12 bases between. The germline V gene encodes CDR1 SGHTA and CDR2 FQGNSA. This chain's CDR3 is CASSSLAVTYEQYF. The CDR3 region has the DNA TGTGCCAGCAGCTCCCTGGCGGTTACCTACGAGCAGTACTTC.

The chain recombines TRBV27 with TRBJ1-2, with D possibly TRBD1 on 5 matching bases. Germline-derived CDR1 and CDR2 are MNHEY and SMNVEV (reference sequence). This CDR3 comprises 14 residues. The V end was cut by 6 bases, the J end by 4 bases, with 15 bases between. CDR3 sequence reads: CASSPLTDPYGYTF. The CDR3 DNA is TGTGCCAGCAGCCCCCTGACAGATCCCTATGGCTACACCTTC.

The chain has TRBV28 and TRBJ2-3, with D maybe TRBD2 (5 bases). Germline V gene lookup returns CDR1 MDHEN and CDR2 SYDVKM. The CDR3 length is 17 residues. The V end was cut by 5 bases, the J end by 3 bases, with 21 bases between. CDR3 residues: CASSRPRASPRTDTQYF. CDR3 bases: TGTGCCAGCAGTAGACCTAGGGCTAGCCCGAGGACAGATACGCAGTATTTT.

This chain uses TRBV28 with TRBJ2-2; D unresolved. This CDR3 is built from 12 residues. Trimming pared 5 bases from V and 6 bases from J, leaving 7 bases between. The germline V gene has CDR1 MDHEN and CDR2 SYDVKM. The chain's CDR3 is CASSREAGELFF. CDR3 nucleotides: TGTGCCAGCAGTCGCGAGGCCGGGGAGCTGTTTTTT.

The chain employs TRBV7-8 and TRBJ2-1; a possible D gene is TRBD2 (6 bases). This CDR3 contains 17 residues. In germline, CDR1 is SGHVS, CDR2 FQNEAQ. V lost 1 base, J lost 8 bases, and 21 bases lay in between. The DNA for the CDR3 is TGTGCCAGCAGCTTAGGAGTCGAGGGCGGGGAACGCGATGAGCAGTTCTTC. Protein sequence: CASSLGVEGGERDEQFF.

This chain links TRBV27 with TRBJ2-1; 7 nucleotides line up with TRBD1. Trimming took 6 bases from V and 3 from J; bases not matched to a gene: 5. This CDR3 contains 14 residues. CDR1 is MNHEY and CDR2 is SMNVEV in the germline V gene (reference sequence). CDR3 amino acids: CASSTQGLYNEQFF. The CDR3 DNA sequence: TGTGCCAGCAGCACACAGGGGCTCTACAATGAGCAGTTCTTC.

J is TRBJ2-5 and V is TRBV30; 7 bases are shared with TRBD1. This CDR3 is built from 15 residues. Germline CDR1 is GTSNPN and CDR2 is SVGIG (reference sequence). V lost 0 bases, J lost 5 bases, and 9 bases stayed unmatched. The CDR3 region is CAWSVRIRGIETQYF. CDR3 DNA sequence: TGTGCCTGGAGTGTACGTATCAGGGGGATCGAGACCCAGTACTTC.

J is TRBJ2-5 and V is TRBV15, with TRBD1 matching 9 bases. Unmatched junction bases numbered 8, after V lost 0 bases and J lost 0 bases. The germline V gene encodes CDR1 LNHNV and CDR2 YYDKDF (reference sequence). The CDR3 extends over 18 amino acids. The CDR3 nucleotides are TGTGCCACCAGCAGAGAAGGGACAGGGAGTTCAAACCAAGAGACCCAGTACTTC. The encoded protein is CATSREGTGSSNQETQYF. Supplemented by reference TRBV15 and TRBJ2-5, the full variable domain reads DAMVIQNPRYQVTQFGKPVTLSCSQTLNHNVMYWYQQKSSQAPKLLFHYYDKDFNNEADTPDNFQSRRPNTSFCFLDIRSPGLGDTAMYLCATSREGTGSSNQETQYFGPGTRLLVL.

A remark on this clone: The germline gene is not matched at one end of the junction; a read error may be the cause. In DNA, the CDR3 is TGTGCCAGCACTGAAACAGGGTTTCATAATGAAAAACTGTTTTTT. Translation gives CASTETGFHNEKLFF. The chain joins TRBV25-1 to TRBJ1-4, with a possible D match to TRBD1 (6 bases). This CDR3 has 15 residues. Germline-derived CDR1 and CDR2 are MGHDK and SYGVNS.

The chain uses TRBV5-1 and TRBJ2-3; a possible D gene is TRBD1 (5 bases). This CDR3 is built from 16 residues. Per the germline V gene, CDR1 is SGHRS and CDR2 is YFSETQ. V was pared by 4 bases and J by 3 bases, with 18 bases between. The CDR3 loop is CASSELQGKRTDTQYF. For the CDR3, the DNA is TGCGCCAGCAGCGAGCTTCAGGGAAAGAGGACAGATACGCAGTATTTT. The full variable domain, completed using reference TRBV5-1 and TRBJ2-3, is KAGVTQTPRYLIKTRGQQVTLSCSPISGHRSVSWYQQTPGQGLQFLFEYFSETQRNKGNFPGRFSGRQFSNSRSEMNVSTLELGDSALYLCASSELQGKRTDTQYFGPGTRLTVL.

J is TRBJ1-4 and V is TRBV2; D ambiguous. The CDR3 totals 13 residues. Germline values: CDR1 SNHLY, CDR2 FYNNEI. Trimming pared 6 bases from V and 7 bases from J, leaving 12 bases between. The DNA for the CDR3 is TGTGCCAGCAGCCGAGGTTCCGCTGAAAAACTGTTTTTT. Translation gives CASSRGSAEKLFF.

J is TRBJ1-4 and V is TRBV5-1; D ambiguous. Trimming shortened V by 0 bases and J by 2 bases, and 8 bases separated the two germline ends. The CDR3 is made up of 15 amino acids. From germline, CDR1 is SGHRS and CDR2 YFSETQ. The CDR3 DNA is TGCGCCAGCAGCTTGGCGGGGATCACTAATGAAAAACTGTTTTTT. It yields the protein CASSLAGITNEKLFF. The variable domain in full, with the rest retrieved from reference TRBV5-1 and TRBJ1-4, is KAGVTQTPRYLIKTRGQQVTLSCSPISGHRSVSWYQQTPGQGLQFLFEYFSETQRNKGNFPGRFSGRQFSNSRSEMNVSTLELGDSALYLCASSLAGITNEKLFFGSGTQLSVL.

Comment on this clone: Germline and junction disagree at one end, which may indicate a read error. The chain couples TRBV11-2 to TRBJ1-4; no clear D. This CDR3 is 14 amino acids long. In germline, CDR1 is SGHAT, CDR2 FQNNGV. The CDR3 spells CASSLQPAGSRANF. The CDR3 DNA is TGTGCCAGCAGCCTCCAGCCAGCGGGGAGTAGGGCCAATTTT.

The J gene is TRBJ1-2, the V gene TRBV6-1; D is perhaps TRBD1 (5 bases). The V gene lost 4 bases and the J gene lost 6 bases, with 18 bases spanning the gap. Germline V lookup: CDR1 MNHNS, CDR2 SASEGT. This CDR3 contains 15 residues. The CDR3 region is CASSGGERLLDGYTF. The CDR3 DNA follows: TGTGCCAGCAGTGGGGGGGAACGCTTGTTAGATGGCTACACCTTC.

V usage is TRBV12-5 and J usage is TRBJ2-5; D may be TRBD2 (6 bases). Per the germline V gene, CDR1 is LGHNT and CDR2 is FRNRAP. The V and J ends lost 6 bases and 5 bases respectively, with 16 bases between them. The CDR3 is 14 amino acids. For the CDR3, the DNA is TGTGCTAGTGGCACAGAGGAGGGAAGGGAGACCCAGTACTTC. It translates to CASGTEEGRETQYF.

The J gene is TRBJ1-5, the V gene TRBV15; 8 bases line up with TRBD1. There are 13 residues in the CDR3. Germline trimming cut 3 bases from V and 6 bases from J; bases unmatched to any gene: 1. Germline V CDR1 and CDR2: LNHNV, YYDKDF (reference sequence). CDR3 in DNA: TGTGCCACCAGCAGTGACAGGGGTCAGCCCCAGCATTTT. Residues: CATSSDRGQPQHF.

The J gene is TRBJ2-1, the V gene TRBV5-1, with D perhaps TRBD2 (7 bases). CDR3 length: 17 residues. The germline V and J ends were trimmed by 0 bases and 0 bases, with 13 bases remaining between them. Germline CDR1 reads SGHRS; CDR2 reads YFSETQ. The CDR3 loop is CASSLESGGSSYNEQFF. The DNA for the CDR3 is TGCGCCAGCAGCTTGGAGTCGGGGGGCAGCTCCTACAATGAGCAGTTCTTC.

The rearrangement joins TRBV5-4 to TRBJ2-2; TRBD2 matches 8 bases. Germline V CDR1 and CDR2: SGHNT, YYREEE (reference sequence). The length of the CDR3 is 14 residues. Losses at the gene ends were 8 bases for V and 5 bases for J; bases not matched to a gene: 8. The CDR3 loop is CASPGLETTGELFF. CDR3 in DNA: TGTGCCAGTCCGGGACTAGAGACTACCGGGGAGCTGTTTTTT. Complete variable domain (other parts from reference TRBV5-4 and TRBJ2-2): ETGVTQSPTHLIKTRGQQVTLRCSSQSGHNTVSWYQQALGQGPQFIFQYYREEENGRGNFPPRFSGLQFPNYSSELNVNALELDDSALYLCASPGLETTGELFFGEGSRLTVL.